Below are 10 T cell receptor beta chains sequenced from a single sample in a study of cytomegalovirus exposure and HLA in healthy donors. The PCR had 60 Vbeta and 13 Jbeta primers. Sequencing used immunoSEQ multiplex PCR; TCRdb keeps in-frame clones, though not all of them. The repertoire includes some 100,000 clones, more than 60% of them detected once, and roughly 2.5% sits in the top ten. The sequenced material came from PBMCs. These receptors came from a female donor in good health and CMV-seronegative.

The chain links TRBV7-8 to TRBJ1-5; maybe TRBD1 (6 bases). The CDR3 loop spans 17 amino acids. The germline V gene encodes CDR1 SGHVS and CDR2 FQNEAQ. V lost 8 bases and J lost 5, with 25 bases in between. This CDR3 reads CASGEFTGKGADQPQHF. The CDR3 DNA reads as TGTGCCAGCGGAGAATTTACAGGGAAAGGTGCGGATCAGCCCCAGCATTTT.

This chain uses TRBV19 with TRBJ1-2, with a tentative D call TRBD1 (5 bases). V lost 5 bases, J lost 6 bases, and 13 bases lay in between. The CDR3 is 13 residues long. Germline V gene data show CDR1 as LNHDA and CDR2 as SQIVND (reference sequence). The CDR3 nucleotides are TGTGCCAGTAGTCGAACAGGTCCTAATGGCTACACCTTC. This encodes CASSRTGPNGYTF.

The chain links TRBV7-9 to TRBJ1-2; TRBD1 might be the D (6 bases). Germline CDR1 SEHNR, CDR2 FQNEAQ (reference sequence). The CDR3 loop spans 13 amino acids. V was pared by 4 bases and J by 4 bases, with 10 bases between. In DNA form, the CDR3 reads TGTGCCAGCAGCTCACAGGGACCCTATGGCTACACCTTC. Its translation: CASSSQGPYGYTF.

About this clone: The junction and the germline gene differ at one end; a read error may be behind it. As DNA, the CDR3 is TGTGTCAGCATAACAGGGCTCCCCGGAAACACCATATATTTT. Protein product: CVSITGLPGNTIYF. The chain uses TRBV6-1 and TRBJ1-3, with D possibly TRBD1 on 6 matching bases. The CDR3 contains 14 residues. The V gene's germline CDR1 is MNHNS and CDR2 SASEGT.

The chain couples TRBV19 to TRBJ2-5; 10 positions match TRBD2. The CDR3 has 13 amino acids. V was clipped by 6 bases and J by 4 bases; unmatched bases: 2. Germline V lookup: CDR1 LNHDA, CDR2 SQIVND (reference sequence). The CDR3 region has the DNA TGTGCCAGTAGCGGGACTAGCGTAGAGACCCAGTACTTC. The encoded protein is CASSGTSVETQYF.

This rearrangement joins TRBV9 to TRBJ2-5; TRBD1 might be the D (6 bases). The germline V gene has CDR1 SGDLS and CDR2 YYNGEE. This CDR3 is 15 amino acids long. Trimming took off 3 bases at V and 1 base at J, with 13 bases between the two ends. The CDR3 spells CASSERGTSQETQYF. CDR3 sequence (DNA): TGTGCCAGCAGCGAGAGGGGGACGAGCCAAGAGACCCAGTACTTC.

This chain uses TRBV30 with TRBJ1-6; TRBD1 agrees at 8 bases. V gave up 4 bases and J gave up 10 bases; unmatched junction bases: 6. The CDR3 contains 13 residues. Per the germline V gene, CDR1 is GTSNPN and CDR2 is SVGIG (reference sequence). The DNA for the CDR3 is TGTGCCTGGACCCAACAGGGGGAATCACCCCTCCACTTT. Its translation is CAWTQQGESPLHF.

The rearrangement joins TRBV10-2 to TRBJ2-7; D gene ambiguous. The CDR3 runs to 12 residues. CDR1 is WSHSY and CDR2 is SAAADI in the germline V gene. The ends were cut back, 6 bases at V and 6 bases at J, with 12 bases in the middle. The CDR3 DNA reads as TGCGCCAGCAGCAACATTCGAAGCGAGCAGTACTTC. Its protein is CASSNIRSEQYF.

The sample holds one count of this clone. The V gene is TRBV7-3, the J gene TRBJ2-2, with D possibly being TRBD2 (5 bases). CDR3 length: 20 residues. Per germline, CDR1 SGHTA and CDR2 FQGTGA. Trimming took off 5 bases at V and 5 bases at J, with 30 bases between the two ends. For the CDR3, the DNA is TGTGCCAGCAGCCGACGCGGAGGTCCGTCCGTGATAGGGCGGACCGGGGAGCTGTTTTTT. It encodes CASSRRGGPSVIGRTGELFF.

This clone was seen only once. V and J are TRBV5-8 and TRBJ2-7, with D perhaps matching TRBD1 (6 bases). Germline CDR1 SGHTS, CDR2 YDEGEE. The CDR3 has 14 residues. With 2 bases removed from V and 5 bases from J, the gap between germline ends came to 14 bases. The CDR3 nucleotides read TGTGCCAGCAGCTTCCGAAACAGGGACCACGAGCAGTACTTC. Amino acids: CASSFRNRDHEQYF.